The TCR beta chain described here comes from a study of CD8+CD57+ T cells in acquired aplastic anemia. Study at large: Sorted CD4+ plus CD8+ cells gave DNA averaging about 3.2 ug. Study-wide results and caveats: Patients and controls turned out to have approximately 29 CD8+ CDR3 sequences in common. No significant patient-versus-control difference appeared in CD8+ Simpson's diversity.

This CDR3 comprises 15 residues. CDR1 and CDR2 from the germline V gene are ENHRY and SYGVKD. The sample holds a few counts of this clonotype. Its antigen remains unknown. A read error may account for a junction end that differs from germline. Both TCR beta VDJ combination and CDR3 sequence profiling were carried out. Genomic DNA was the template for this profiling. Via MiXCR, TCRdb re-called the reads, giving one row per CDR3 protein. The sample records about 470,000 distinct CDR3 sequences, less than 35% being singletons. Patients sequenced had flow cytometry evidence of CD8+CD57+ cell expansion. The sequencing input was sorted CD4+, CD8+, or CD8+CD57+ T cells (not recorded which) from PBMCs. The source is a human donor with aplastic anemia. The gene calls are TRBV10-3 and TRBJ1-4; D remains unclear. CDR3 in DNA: TGTGCCAGCAGTGAAGGAGGTGCAACTAATGAAAAACTGTTTTTT. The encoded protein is CASSEGGATNEKLFF.